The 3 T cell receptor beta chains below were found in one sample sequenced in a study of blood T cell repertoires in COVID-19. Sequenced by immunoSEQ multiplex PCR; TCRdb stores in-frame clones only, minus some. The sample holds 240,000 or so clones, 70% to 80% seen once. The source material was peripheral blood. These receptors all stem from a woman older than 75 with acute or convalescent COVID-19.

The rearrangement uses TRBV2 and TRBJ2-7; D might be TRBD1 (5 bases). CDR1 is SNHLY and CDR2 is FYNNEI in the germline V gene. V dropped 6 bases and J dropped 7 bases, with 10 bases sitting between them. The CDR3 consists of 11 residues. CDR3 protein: CASSTRQEQYF. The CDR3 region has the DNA TGTGCCAGCAGCACGAGACAGGAGCAGTACTTC.

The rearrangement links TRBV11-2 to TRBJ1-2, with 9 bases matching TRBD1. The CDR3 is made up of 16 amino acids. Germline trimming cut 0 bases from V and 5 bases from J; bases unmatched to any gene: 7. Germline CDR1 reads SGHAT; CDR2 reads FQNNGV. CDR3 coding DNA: TGTGCCAGCAGCTTAGAACAGGGGGCGCGGGCTTATGGCTACACCTTC. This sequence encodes CASSLEQGARAYGYTF.

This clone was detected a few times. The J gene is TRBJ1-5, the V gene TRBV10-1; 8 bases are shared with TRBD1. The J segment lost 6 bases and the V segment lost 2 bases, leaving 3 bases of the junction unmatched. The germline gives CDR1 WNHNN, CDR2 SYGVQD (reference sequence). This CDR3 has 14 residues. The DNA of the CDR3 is TGCGCCAGCAGTGAGGGCAGGGGGCTTCAGCCCCAGCATTTT. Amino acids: CASSEGRGLQPQHF.